These T cell receptor beta chains were read from a single sample in a study of Ad26.COV2.S vaccination and SARS-CoV-2 variants. The table came from immunoSEQ multiplex PCR; TCRdb's copy has only in-frame clones and leaves some out. The repertoire holds about 350,000 clones, with 75% to 90% as singletons. The specimen comprised peripheral blood, sampled in a trial of Ad26.COV2.S vaccine versus placebo. Receptor source: a person between 18 and 59 years old who received the Ad26.COV2.S COVID-19 vaccine or a placebo. Each CDR3 is given with its conserved first and last residue. Each record gives: D gene, clone size, J gene, V gene, CDR3 protein, CDR3 DNA. A D gene is named only where the DNA matches it firmly. The size entry is marked missing in some rows and otherwise reads once, few, many or a size class.

d_call: TRBD2; clone_size: -; j_call: TRBJ2-3; v_call: TRBV11-2; cdr3_aa: CASSLGLAGAGAFTDTQYF; cdr3_nt: TGTGCCAGCAGCCTCGGACTAGCGGGGGCTGGGGCGTTTACAGATACGCAGTATTTT
d_call: -; clone_size: -; j_call: TRBJ2-2; v_call: TRBV28; cdr3_aa: CASTYDANTGELFF; cdr3_nt: TGTGCCAGCACCTACGATGCGAACACCGGGGAGCTGTTTTTT
d_call: TRBD1; clone_size: -; j_call: TRBJ1-1; v_call: TRBV5-1; cdr3_aa: CASSPGTGAMNTEAFF; cdr3_nt: TGCGCCAGCAGCCCGGGGACAGGGGCGATGAACACTGAAGCTTTCTTT
d_call: -; clone_size: -; j_call: TRBJ1-1; v_call: TRBV15; cdr3_aa: CATSRGSGKNTEAFF; cdr3_nt: TGTGCCACCAGCAGGGGGTCAGGAAAGAACACTGAAGCTTTCTTT
d_call: TRBD2; clone_size: -; j_call: TRBJ2-1; v_call: TRBV28; cdr3_aa: CASSLGGGGVEQFF; cdr3_nt: TGTGCCAGCAGTTTGGGCGGGGGGGGAGTCGAGCAGTTCTTC
d_call: TRBD2; clone_size: -; j_call: TRBJ2-1; v_call: TRBV6-5; cdr3_aa: CASSPTSWGYNEQFF; cdr3_nt: TGTGCCAGCAGTCCGACTAGCTGGGGATACAATGAGCAGTTCTTC
d_call: -; clone_size: -; j_call: TRBJ1-1; v_call: TRBV28; cdr3_aa: CASISGAALSAFF; cdr3_nt: TGTGCCAGTATATCGGGGGCTGCTCTTTCAGCTTTCTTT
d_call: -; clone_size: -; j_call: TRBJ2-1; v_call: TRBV5-4; cdr3_aa: CASSLGTARYNEQFF; cdr3_nt: TGTGCCAGCAGCTTGGGAACAGCGAGATACAATGAGCAGTTCTTC
d_call: -; clone_size: -; j_call: TRBJ1-1; v_call: TRBV11-3; cdr3_aa: CASSLGLNKEAFF; cdr3_nt: TGTGCCAGCAGCTTAGGTTTGAATAAAGAAGCTTTCTTT
d_call: -; clone_size: -; j_call: TRBJ2-5; v_call: TRBV6-2/TRBV6-3; cdr3_aa: CASSYSSPGFQETQYF; cdr3_nt: TGTGCCAGCAGTTACTCAAGCCCCGGGTTTCAAGAGACCCAGTACTTC
d_call: -; clone_size: -; j_call: TRBJ2-1; v_call: TRBV7-3; cdr3_aa: CASSFLNGNEQFF; cdr3_nt: TGTGCCAGCAGCTTCCTCAACGGCAATGAGCAGTTCTTC
d_call: -; clone_size: -; j_call: TRBJ2-7; v_call: TRBV11-1; cdr3_aa: CASRLTGKDYEQYF; cdr3_nt: TGTGCCAGCAGGCTAACAGGGAAAGACTACGAGCAGTACTTC
d_call: -; clone_size: -; j_call: TRBJ1-5; v_call: TRBV18; cdr3_aa: CASSEGQNQPQHF; cdr3_nt: TGTGCCAGCTCAGAGGGACAAAATCAGCCCCAGCATTTT
d_call: TRBD1; clone_size: -; j_call: TRBJ2-2; v_call: TRBV6-1; cdr3_aa: CASSDPGQGSGELFF; cdr3_nt: TGTGCCAGCAGTGACCCGGGACAGGGTTCCGGGGAGCTGTTTTTT
d_call: -; clone_size: -; j_call: TRBJ2-6; v_call: TRBV19; cdr3_aa: CAKIPPGANVLTF; cdr3_nt: TGTGCCAAAATTCCTCCTGGGGCCAACGTCCTGACTTTC
d_call: -; clone_size: -; j_call: TRBJ2-3; v_call: TRBV3-1/TRBV3-2; cdr3_aa: CASSHPWGDTQYF; cdr3_nt: TGTGCCAGCAGCCATCCCTGGGGGGATACGCAGTATTTT
d_call: -; clone_size: -; j_call: TRBJ1-6; v_call: TRBV6-5; cdr3_aa: CASSRAANSPLHF; cdr3_nt: TGTGCCAGCAGCCGGGCCGCAAATTCACCCCTCCACTTT
d_call: -; clone_size: -; j_call: TRBJ1-5; v_call: TRBV19; cdr3_aa: CASSISGMVNQPQHF; cdr3_nt: TGTGCCAGTAGTATCTCGGGAATGGTCAATCAGCCCCAGCATTTT
d_call: -; clone_size: -; j_call: TRBJ1-1; v_call: TRBV7-8; cdr3_aa: CASSLEQQAFF; cdr3_nt: TGTGCCAGCAGCTTAGAACAGCAAGCTTTCTTT
d_call: -; clone_size: few; j_call: TRBJ1-5; v_call: TRBV28; cdr3_aa: CASTYRGTPSNQPQHF; cdr3_nt: TGTGCCAGCACCTATAGAGGGACACCTAGCAATCAGCCCCAGCATTTT
d_call: -; clone_size: -; j_call: TRBJ1-2; v_call: TRBV25-1; cdr3_aa: CASSFESYGYTF; cdr3_nt: TGTGCCAGCAGTTTCGAAAGTTATGGCTACACCTTC
d_call: -; clone_size: once; j_call: TRBJ2-7; v_call: TRBV19; cdr3_aa: CASSIFRSGEQYF; cdr3_nt: TGTGCCAGTAGTATCTTCCGGAGCGGAGAGCAGTACTTC